The rows below give T cell receptor beta chains drawn from one sample of a study of T-cell reconstitution after alpha-beta-depleted transplantation in children. MiXCR was run by TCRdb on the PCR reads, yielding one entry per CDR3 protein. The data show 900,000 or so distinct CDR3 sequences, 15% to 20% seen once. Material: PBMCs, mostly from graft donor cells, obtained 360 days after TCRalphabeta/CD19-depleted stem cell transplant. These receptors all come from a male patient under 18 who had a stem cell transplant for acute lymphoblastic leukemia, so the T cells may come from the graft donor. The CDR3 runs from the conserved cysteine through the conserved F or W. Fields, in order: J gene, clone size, V gene, CDR3 protein. For some rows the clone size is stated as once, few or many, or as a class when expanded; others skip it.

J: TRBJ2-7; size: few; V: TRBV27; CDR3: CASSLYLWEGLTF
J: TRBJ2-3; size: -; V: TRBV3-1; CDR3: CASSQDWGRVSTDTQYF
J: TRBJ2-5; size: -; V: TRBV7-8; CDR3: CASSPSRLAGKTQYF
J: TRBJ2-2; size: -; V: TRBV4-1; CDR3: CASSPPAGGTGELFF
J: TRBJ2-5; size: few; V: TRBV19; CDR3: CASRGRLELETQYF
J: TRBJ1-4; size: -; V: TRBV4-1; CDR3: CASSQGGLTNEKLFF
J: TRBJ2-7; size: few; V: TRBV12-3/TRBV12-4; CDR3: CASSFGQFGSYEQYF
J: TRBJ1-1; size: -; V: TRBV5-1; CDR3: CASSSRMSTEAFF
J: TRBJ2-3; size: -; V: TRBV7-3; CDR3: CASSATYYLDTQYF
J: TRBJ2-1; size: few; V: TRBV6-6; CDR3: CATETDNYNEQFF
J: TRBJ1-1; size: -; V: TRBV3-1; CDR3: CASSQPGTEAFF
J: TRBJ2-4; size: -; V: TRBV20-1; CDR3: CSAREIGRAKNIQYF
J: TRBJ2-1; size: -; V: TRBV6-1; CDR3: CASRGWDRVGDMAGNSNEQFF
J: TRBJ2-7; size: -; V: TRBV5-1; CDR3: CASSWEQGNAYEQYF
J: TRBJ2-1; size: few; V: TRBV10-3; CDR3: CAISESLPALAGEYNEQFF
J: TRBJ2-1; size: -; V: TRBV20-1; CDR3: CSARYGRALDEQFF
J: TRBJ2-3; size: few; V: TRBV5-4; CDR3: CASSKDRDLRTDTQYF
J: TRBJ1-2; size: -; V: TRBV6-5; CDR3: CASSYLQTGRFYGYTF
J: TRBJ2-2; size: few; V: TRBV12-3/TRBV12-4; CDR3: CASSEDRGTTGELFF
J: TRBJ1-2; size: few; V: TRBV28; CDR3: CASSSPGQGVYGYTF
J: TRBJ2-3; size: -; V: TRBV28; CDR3: CASSSRRRGPDTQYF
J: TRBJ1-3; size: few; V: TRBV4-1; CDR3: CASSQEGRSSGNTIYF
J: TRBJ2-7; size: few; V: TRBV9; CDR3: CASSVVLWDEQYF
J: TRBJ2-7; size: many; V: TRBV25-1; CDR3: CASSKGGALDYEQYF
J: TRBJ2-1; size: few; V: TRBV20-1; CDR3: CSARGRVAGGYEQFF
J: TRBJ2-1; size: -; V: TRBV20-1; CDR3: CSARDWGPVYNEQFF
J: TRBJ2-7; size: -; V: TRBV20-1; CDR3: CSASGGYYEQYF
J: TRBJ2-1; size: few; V: TRBV7-9; CDR3: CASSLAPLGYNEQFF
J: TRBJ2-1; size: -; V: TRBV7-3; CDR3: CASSLFRESHEQFF
J: TRBJ2-3; size: many; V: TRBV5-1; CDR3: CASSLGPEGRQYF
J: TRBJ2-6; size: few; V: TRBV9; CDR3: CASSTDRGRPIGANVLTF
J: TRBJ2-7; size: few; V: TRBV2; CDR3: CASSEGDWASTYEQYF
J: TRBJ2-7; size: few; V: TRBV5-1; CDR3: CASLKLRAQNLREQYF
J: TRBJ2-5; size: -; V: TRBV4-1; CDR3: CASSQDLETTGESVEETQYF
J: TRBJ2-3; size: -; V: TRBV12-3/TRBV12-4; CDR3: CASSFGSTLGDTQYF
J: TRBJ1-1; size: few; V: TRBV6-5; CDR3: CASSYSPAQGRQPEAFF
J: TRBJ2-1; size: few; V: TRBV2; CDR3: CASGAQAHNEQFF
J: TRBJ2-7; size: -; V: TRBV10-3; CDR3: CAISVRSASGSIYEQYF
J: TRBJ1-1; size: -; V: TRBV3-1; CDR3: CASSAGETEAFF
J: TRBJ1-2; size: -; V: TRBV19; CDR3: CASSTWTGDGYTF
J: TRBJ1-5; size: many; V: TRBV5-1; CDR3: CASSLWAGNQPQHF
J: TRBJ2-2; size: -; V: TRBV11-2; CDR3: CASSPIDRHTGELFF
J: TRBJ2-7; size: -; V: TRBV7-6; CDR3: CASSLGLGSFSSYEQYF
J: TRBJ1-2; size: -; V: TRBV27; CDR3: CASSPRQGDYGYTF